These 3 T cell receptor beta chains were sequenced from one sample in a study of cytomegalovirus exposure and HLA in healthy donors. Both 60 Vbeta primers and 13 Jbeta primers went into the PCR. The data were produced by immunoSEQ multiplex PCR, yet TCRdb's version contains in-frame clones alone and is incomplete. The table has tens of thousands of clones, about 70% seen once. What was sequenced was PBMCs. The receptors shown here come from a woman aged 25 to 45 in good health and CMV-seronegative.

This clone was detected only once. The J gene is TRBJ1-1, the V gene TRBV27; 8 nucleotides align to TRBD1. Per germline, CDR1 MNHEY and CDR2 SMNVEV (reference sequence). With V trimmed by 2 bases and J by 4 bases, 9 bases remained unmatched. This CDR3 comprises 16 residues. This chain's CDR3 is CASSLINRGSGTEAFF. The CDR3 coding sequence is TGTGCCAGCAGTTTAATCAACAGGGGGTCGGGCACTGAAGCTTTCTTT.

The chain recombines TRBV6-5 with TRBJ2-1; tentatively, D is TRBD2 (6 bases). Trimming took off 5 bases at V and 0 bases at J, with 11 bases between the two ends. Germline CDR1 reads MNHEY; CDR2 reads SVGAGI. The CDR3 has 15 amino acids. The CDR3 coding sequence is TGTGCCAGCAGTCTCACGACTAGCTCCTACAATGAGCAGTTCTTC. It yields the protein CASSLTTSSYNEQFF.

The chain recombines TRBV4-1 with TRBJ2-5; TRBD2 matches 11 bases. This CDR3 contains 15 residues. Germline V gene lookup returns CDR1 MGHRA and CDR2 YSYEKL. With V trimmed by 4 bases and J by 4 bases, 5 bases remained unmatched. The CDR3 bases are TGCGCCAGCAGCCCCGATAGCGGGGGGGGAGAGACCCAGTACTTC. Protein sequence: CASSPDSGGGETQYF.